This paragraph reports one T cell receptor beta chain. The antigen is not known. The junction differs from germline at one of its ends, possibly a read error. The entry originates in a study of T-cell memory formation after mild COVID-19. 5'RACE with constant-segment primers yielded barcoded, UMI-tagged TCR alpha and TCR beta cDNA libraries. One entry per CDR3 protein, called by TCRdb with MiXCR from the 5' RACE reads. The sample lists around 300,000 distinct CDR3 sequences; approximately 15% were seen once. CDR1 is SGHDT and CDR2 is YYEEEE in the germline V gene. This CDR3 is 16 amino acids long. Study-level points and caveats: Day 15 to 85 contracting clones showed balanced CD4/CD8; day 15 to 37 expanders favored CD4+. Largely, contracting CD4+ clones fell within CM and EM, and contracting CD8+ clones within EMRA.

The sample comprised PBMCs or a T cell subset sorted from them (not recorded which). This TCR was sampled from a man between 18 and 35 years old who had mild COVID-19 (a few samples of this study predate the infection). Cell type and time point are not known. The rearrangement joins TRBV5-6 to TRBJ1-6; TRBD1 aligns across 10 bases. CDR3: CASSWDRGRDNSPLHF. CDR3 bases: TGTGCAAGCAGCTGGGACAGGGGTCGGGATAATTCACCCCTCCACTTT.